Described below is a single TCR beta chain sequence and its context. Amplification used 60 Vbeta primers and 13 Jbeta primers. Clones were read by immunoSEQ multiplex PCR, and TCRdb kept only the in-frame ones, dropping some. Seen here are fewer than 120,000 clones, 70% to 85% observed once, and the top ten hold about 6.6%. Germline loops: CDR1 SGHTS, CDR2 YDEGEE. The CDR3 has 15 amino acids. J was trimmed by 7 bases and V by 1 base; bases with no gene match: 9. The data originate from a study of cytomegalovirus exposure and HLA in healthy donors. The genes are TRBV5-8 and TRBJ2-3, with TRBD1 matching over 7 bases. This clonotype originated in a man aged 25 to 45 in good health and CMV-seropositive. Sequencing was performed on PBMCs. The CDR3 region has the DNA TGTGCCAGCAGCTTGTACAGGGGTCCCACCCATACGCAGTATTTT. Its protein is CASSLYRGPTHTQYF.